The present entry profiles one T cell receptor (beta chain) with its context. The antigen remains unidentified. Blood libraries mostly used 450 to 550 ng genomic DNA, six replicates each. Libraries were prepared by immunoSEQ multiplex PCR; TCRdb keeps only in-frame clonotypes and omits some of them. The table has more than 15,000 clones, about two thirds seen once; the top ten hold over 2%. The data belong to a study of neoadjuvant anti-PD-1 for oral cavity cancer. Looking at the study overall: Nivolumab at 3 mg/kg was mostly given biweekly, three to four doses, pre-surgery. Around day 43, patients without progression received a fourth nivolumab dose before surgery. Overall study findings and caveats: Post-nivolumab, blood T cell clonality was significantly elevated in non-responders.

Germline V gives CDR1 MNHEY, CDR2 SMNVEV (reference sequence). CDR3 length: 16 residues. J gave up 6 bases and V 6 bases, and 11 bases lay outside the gene matches. The chain is built from TRBV27 and TRBJ2-1; the match to TRBD2 covers 10 bases. Source: PBMCs, taken before nivolumab (anti-PD-1) treatment. The clonotype comes from a person aged 35 to 85 with oral cavity squamous cell carcinoma. DNA for the CDR3: TGTGCCAGCAGCCCAAAGGGGCTAGCGGGAGCCAATGAGCAGTTCTTC. Translation gives CASSPKGLAGANEQFF.